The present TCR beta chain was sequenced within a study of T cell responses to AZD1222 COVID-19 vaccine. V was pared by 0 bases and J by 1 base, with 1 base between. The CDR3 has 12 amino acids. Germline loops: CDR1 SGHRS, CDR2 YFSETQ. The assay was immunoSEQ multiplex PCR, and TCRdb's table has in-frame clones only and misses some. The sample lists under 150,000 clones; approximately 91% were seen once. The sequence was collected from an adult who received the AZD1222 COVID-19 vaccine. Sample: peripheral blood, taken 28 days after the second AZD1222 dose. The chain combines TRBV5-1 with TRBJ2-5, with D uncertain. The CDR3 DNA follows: TGCGCCAGCAGCTTGGTCCAAGAGACCCAGTACTTC. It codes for CASSLVQETQYF.